Listed below are T cell receptor beta chains from one sample, sequenced in a study of Graves' ophthalmopathy and Graves' hyperthyroidism. Each CDR3 protein gets one entry after TCRdb re-called the multiplex PCR reads with MiXCR. This sample has about 210,000 distinct CDR3 sequences, with just under 30% found just once. Material: peripheral blood. These receptors were obtained from a man between 50 and 59 years old with Graves' ophthalmopathy. Each CDR3 is given with its conserved first and last residue. Fields, in order: clone size, V gene, CDR3 protein. Part of the rows lack a size; the others show once, few, many or a class for expanded clones.

many | TRBV10-3 | CATRLAGGRTGELFF
. | TRBV25-1 | CASSDKLSGNTIYF
. | TRBV15 | CATSRGSGVDSYEQYF
many | TRBV12-3/TRBV12-4 | CASTHSSQETQYF
. | TRBV7-8 | CASSLVRGGQGDNQPQHF
many | TRBV5-1 | CASSLDRTPNTEAFF
. | TRBV12-3/TRBV12-4 | CASNRPEKNYGYTF
many | TRBV28 | CASSFSGPLKGGEQYF
. | TRBV5-1 | CASSLGVEAKNIQYF
many | TRBV2 | CASRVAGGTWYEQYF
. | TRBV27 | CASSLSYGAGQPQHF
. | TRBV11-2 | CASTYPGSGEQYF
many | TRBV12-3/TRBV12-4 | CASTRTGPWGNTIYF
many | TRBV12-3/TRBV12-4 | CASSIAGGPASYEQYF
many | TRBV28 | CASSFKGSYEQYF
many | TRBV27 | CASSSRNIQYF
once | TRBV11-2 | CASSSGQGRDEQYF
many | TRBV11-2 | CASSSAMTGEAKNIQYF
. | TRBV7-2 | CASSFGTGVNEQYF
many | TRBV6-1 | CASSERSPLHF
many | TRBV20-1 | CSALQGTGVGEQYF
. | TRBV6-2/TRBV6-3 | CASRKDGPGDGYTF
. | TRBV6-5 | CASSYSKSAEQYF
many | TRBV2 | CASSEGTLGVETQYF
many | TRBV3-1 | CASSQAGPNENTIYF
many | TRBV12-3/TRBV12-4 | CASSLIGDLNTEAFF
many | TRBV19 | CASKPMASAQETQYF
many | TRBV11-2 | CASSYVSYGVAGELFF
many | TRBV5-1 | CASNLPGRSGVEAFF
. | TRBV6-1 | CASSEGTGESYEQYF
many | TRBV5-4 | CASSLLSETDGYTF
. | TRBV6-5 | CASSYFPSGGNYGYTF
. | TRBV7-2 | CASSSPGLDLEQYF
many | TRBV29-1 | CSVGGTGAGANVLTF
. | TRBV12-3/TRBV12-4 | CASSSQGQLTEAFF
. | TRBV28 | CASSSPGHASYGYTF
many | TRBV9 | CASSQQGFQETQYF
many | TRBV29-1 | CSVEVLAGIETQYF